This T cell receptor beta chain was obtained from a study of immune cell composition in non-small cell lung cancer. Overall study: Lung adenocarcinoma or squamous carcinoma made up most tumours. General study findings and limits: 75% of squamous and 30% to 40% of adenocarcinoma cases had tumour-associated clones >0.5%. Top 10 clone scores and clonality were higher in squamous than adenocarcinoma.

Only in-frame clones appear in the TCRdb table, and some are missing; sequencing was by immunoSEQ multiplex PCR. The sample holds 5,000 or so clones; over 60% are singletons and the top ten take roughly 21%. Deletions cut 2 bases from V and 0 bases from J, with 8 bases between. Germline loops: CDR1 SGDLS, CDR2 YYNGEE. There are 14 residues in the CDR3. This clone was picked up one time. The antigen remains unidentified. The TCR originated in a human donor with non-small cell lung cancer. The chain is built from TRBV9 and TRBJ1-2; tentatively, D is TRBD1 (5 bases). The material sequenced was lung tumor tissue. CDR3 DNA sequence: TGTGCCAGCAGCGTGACGGGGGCTAACTATGGCTACACCTTC. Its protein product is CASSVTGANYGYTF.